One T cell receptor beta chain is described in this entry. V dropped 7 bases and J dropped 4; count of bases not matched to a gene: 13. Looked up from germline, CDR1 is SNHLY and CDR2 is FYNNEI. The CDR3 totals 16 residues. This specimen belongs to a study of cytomegalovirus exposure and HLA in healthy donors. The study ran its PCR with 60 Vbeta and 13 Jbeta primers. Only in-frame clones appear in the TCRdb table, and some are missing; sequencing was by immunoSEQ multiplex PCR. The sample includes under 110,000 clones, around 70% seen only once; the top ten take less than 0.95%. Source material: PBMCs. The TCR was taken from a boy aged 10-17 years in good health and CMV-seronegative. The chain recombines TRBV2 with TRBJ1-5; 7 nucleotides align to TRBD1. CDR3 DNA sequence: TGTGCCAGCAATCGTTGGGCAGGGGGAAGGAATCAGCCCCAGCATTTT. Amino acid sequence: CASNRWAGGRNQPQHF.